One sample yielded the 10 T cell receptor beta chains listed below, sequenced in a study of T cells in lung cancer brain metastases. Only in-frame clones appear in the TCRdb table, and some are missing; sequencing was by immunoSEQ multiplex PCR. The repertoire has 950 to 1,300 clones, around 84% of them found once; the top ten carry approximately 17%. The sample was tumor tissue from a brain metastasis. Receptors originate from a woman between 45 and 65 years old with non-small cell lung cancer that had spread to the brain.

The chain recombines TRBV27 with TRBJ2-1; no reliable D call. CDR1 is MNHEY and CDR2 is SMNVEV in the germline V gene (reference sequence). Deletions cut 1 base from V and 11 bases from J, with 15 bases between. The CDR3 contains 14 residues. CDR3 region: CASSLYRPAKQQFF. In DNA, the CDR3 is TGTGCCAGCAGTTTATACCGCCCGGCCAAGCAGCAGTTCTTC.

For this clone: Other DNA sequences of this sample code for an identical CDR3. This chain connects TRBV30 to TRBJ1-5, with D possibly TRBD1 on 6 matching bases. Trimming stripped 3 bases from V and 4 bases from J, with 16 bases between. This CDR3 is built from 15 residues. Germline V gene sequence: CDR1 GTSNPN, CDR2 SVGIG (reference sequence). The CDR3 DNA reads TGTGCCTGGAGCGAAACAGGGTTCCCTAATCAGCCCCAGCATTTT. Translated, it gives CAWSETGFPNQPQHF.

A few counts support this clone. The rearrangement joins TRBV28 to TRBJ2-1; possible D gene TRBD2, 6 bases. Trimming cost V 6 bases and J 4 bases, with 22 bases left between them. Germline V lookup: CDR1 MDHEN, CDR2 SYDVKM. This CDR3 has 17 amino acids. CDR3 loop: CASSPPPRRRGYNEQFF. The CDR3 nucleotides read TGTGCCAGCAGCCCTCCTCCCCGGCGGCGGGGATACAATGAGCAGTTCTTC.

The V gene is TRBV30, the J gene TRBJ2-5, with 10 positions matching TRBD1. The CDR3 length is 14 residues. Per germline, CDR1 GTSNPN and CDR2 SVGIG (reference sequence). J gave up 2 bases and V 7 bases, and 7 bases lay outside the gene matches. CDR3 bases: TGTGCCTCTACCGGACAGGGGGGTCAAGAGACCCAGTACTTC. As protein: CASTGQGGQETQYF.

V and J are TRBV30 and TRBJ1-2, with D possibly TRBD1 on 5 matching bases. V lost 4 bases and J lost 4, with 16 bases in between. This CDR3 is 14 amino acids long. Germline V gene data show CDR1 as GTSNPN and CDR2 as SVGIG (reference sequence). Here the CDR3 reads CAWTLLGVTYGYTF. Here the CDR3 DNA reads TGTGCCTGGACCCTATTGGGGGTAACCTATGGCTACACCTTC.

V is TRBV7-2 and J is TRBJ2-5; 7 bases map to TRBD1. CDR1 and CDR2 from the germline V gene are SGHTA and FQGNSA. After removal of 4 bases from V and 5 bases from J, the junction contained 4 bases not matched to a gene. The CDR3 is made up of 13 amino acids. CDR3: CASSSGGTETQYF. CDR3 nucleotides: TGTGCCAGCAGCTCAGGGGGTACGGAGACCCAGTACTTC.

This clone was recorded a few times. The CDR3 spells CASSAQRGPSETQYF. The CDR3 coding sequence is TGTGCCAGTAGTGCACAGCGGGGGCCCTCGGAGACCCAGTACTTC. J is TRBJ2-5 and V is TRBV19; 8 nucleotides align to TRBD2. CDR3 length equals 15 residues. The V gene end was trimmed by 5 bases and the J gene end by 5 bases; junction bases not matched to a gene: 10. Germline lookup yields CDR1 LNHDA and CDR2 SQIVND (reference sequence).

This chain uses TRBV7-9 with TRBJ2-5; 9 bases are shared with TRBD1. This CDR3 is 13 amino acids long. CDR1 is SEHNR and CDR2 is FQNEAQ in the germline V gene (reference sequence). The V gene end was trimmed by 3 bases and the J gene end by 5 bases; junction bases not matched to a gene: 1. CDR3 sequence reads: CASSFGQGETQYF. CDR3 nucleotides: TGTGCCAGCAGCTTCGGACAGGGGGAGACCCAGTACTTC.

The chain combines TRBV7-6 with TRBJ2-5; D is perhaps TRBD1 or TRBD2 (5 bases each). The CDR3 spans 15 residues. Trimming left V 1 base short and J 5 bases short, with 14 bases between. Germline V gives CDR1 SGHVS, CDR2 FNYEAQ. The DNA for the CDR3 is TGTGCCAGCAGCTTAGTGGGGCTAGCTGGCGAGACCCAGTACTTC. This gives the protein CASSLVGLAGETQYF. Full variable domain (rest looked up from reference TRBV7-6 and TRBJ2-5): GAGVSQSPRYKVTKRGQDVALRCDPISGHVSLYWYRQALGQGPEFLTYFNYEAQQDKSGLPNDRFSAERPEGSISTLTIQRTEQRDSAMYRCASSLVGLAGETQYFGPGTRLLVL.

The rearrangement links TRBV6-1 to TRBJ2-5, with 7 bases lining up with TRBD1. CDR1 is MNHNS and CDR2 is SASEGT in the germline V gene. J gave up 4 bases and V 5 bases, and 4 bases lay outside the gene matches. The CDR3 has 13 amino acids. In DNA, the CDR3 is TGTGCCAGCAGTCTGGACAGGTTAGAGACCCAGTACTTC. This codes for CASSLDRLETQYF.